Shown below are 28 T cell receptor beta chains from a single sample sequenced in a study of blood T cell repertoires in COVID-19. Here immunoSEQ multiplex PCR was the method, and the copy in TCRdb shows in-frame clones only, minus some. The table records over 300,000 clones, roughly nine tenths of them present only once. What was sequenced was peripheral blood. All receptors come from a man aged 18-30 years who had recovered from COVID-19.

The CDR3 sequence: CASSEGRGGPADTQYF. The CDR3 DNA reads TGTGCCAGTAGCGAAGGGAGGGGGGGCCCGGCAGATACGCAGTATTTT. The chain has TRBV19 and TRBJ2-3; D may be TRBD2 (7 bases). The CDR3 has 16 residues. Germline V lookup: CDR1 LNHDA, CDR2 SQIVND (reference sequence). V shed 6 bases and J shed 4 bases, with 20 bases lying between them. Filled out from reference TRBV19 and TRBJ2-3, the complete variable domain reads DGGITQSPKYLFRKEGQNVTLSCEQNLNHDAMYWYRQDPGQGLRLIYYSQIVNDFQKGDIAEGYSVSREKKESFPLTVTSAQKNPTAFYLCASSEGRGGPADTQYFGPGTRLTVL.

V is TRBV3-1 (or the pseudogene TRBV3-2) and J is TRBJ2-3; 15 bases are shared with TRBD2. Germline CDR1 and CDR2: LGHDT and YNNKEL (reference sequence). This CDR3 is built from 17 residues. V was pared by 3 bases and J by 1 base, with 2 bases of the junction left unmatched. Written as DNA, the CDR3 is TGTGCCAGCAGCCATCGGACTAGCGGGGGGGGCACAGATACGCAGTATTTT. This translates into CASSHRTSGGGTDTQYF.

V is TRBV5-1 and J is TRBJ2-1; a weak D match, TRBD1 (6 bases). CDR3 length equals 12 residues. V was cut by 6 bases and J by 4 bases, with 8 bases left in between. Germline loops: CDR1 SGHRS, CDR2 YFSETQ. CDR3 residues: CASTGTYNEQFF. DNA of the CDR3: TGCGCCAGCACCGGGACATACAATGAGCAGTTCTTC. The full variable domain, its missing parts supplied by reference TRBV5-1 and TRBJ2-1, is KAGVTQTPRYLIKTRGQQVTLSCSPISGHRSVSWYQQTPGQGLQFLFEYFSETQRNKGNFPGRFSGRQFSNSRSEMNVSTLELGDSALYLCASTGTYNEQFFGPGTRLTVL.

The chain recombines TRBV14 with TRBJ2-7, with D possibly being TRBD1 or TRBD2 (6 bases each). The CDR3 sequence is 15 residues long. Trimming left V 4 bases short and J 3 bases short, with 16 bases between. Germline V gene sequence: CDR1 SGHDN, CDR2 FVKESK. The DNA of the CDR3 is TGTGCCAGCAGCCTAGAGGGGGGAACCTTCTACGAGCAGTACTTC. This gives the protein CASSLEGGTFYEQYF.

This clone was seen a few times. The genes are TRBV9 and TRBJ2-7; D remains unclear. The CDR3 covers 14 residues. Germline V CDR1 and CDR2: SGDLS, YYNGEE. V gave up 0 bases and J gave up 7 bases, with 14 bases separating them. The DNA for the CDR3 is TGTGCCAGCAGCGTAGAGGCTGGGCTCTCAGAGCAGTACTTC. It specifies CASSVEAGLSEQYF.

The V and J genes are TRBV4-1 and TRBJ2-1, with 8 bases matching TRBD2. With V trimmed by 3 bases and J by 1 base, 5 bases remained unmatched. The CDR3 consists of 16 residues. Per germline, CDR1 MGHRA and CDR2 YSYEKL. CDR3 sequence: CASSHRVAGSYNEQFF. CDR3 nucleotides: TGCGCCAGCAGCCACCGGGTAGCGGGGTCCTACAATGAGCAGTTCTTC.

The chain's CDR3 is CASSSTGWFGELFF. CDR3 DNA sequence: TGTGCCAGCAGTTCAACAGGGTGGTTCGGGGAGCTGTTTTTT. This chain connects TRBV27 to TRBJ2-2, with a tentative D call TRBD1 (6 bases). V gave up 4 bases and J gave up 7 bases, with 13 bases separating them. CDR3 length: 14 amino acids. CDR1 and CDR2 from the germline V gene are MNHEY and SMNVEV (reference sequence).

The J gene is TRBJ2-2, the V gene TRBV5-5; TRBD1 matches 9 bases. Germline V gene data show CDR1 as SGHKS and CDR2 as YYEKEE (reference sequence). The CDR3 length is 16 residues. V trimming: 2 bases; J trimming: 4 bases; junction bases outside the gene matches: 6. CDR3: CASSFTGTGITGELFF. The CDR3 nucleotides are TGTGCCAGCAGCTTTACCGGGACAGGGATCACCGGGGAGCTGTTTTTT. The whole variable domain, remainder taken from reference TRBV5-5 and TRBJ2-2, is DAGVTQSPTHLIKTRGQQVTLRCSPISGHKSVSWYQQVLGQGPQFIFQYYEKEERGRGNFPDRFSARQFPNYSSELNVNALLLGDSALYLCASSFTGTGITGELFFGEGSRLTVL.

The chain combines TRBV2 with TRBJ1-2, with unresolved D. The V and J ends lost 4 bases and 1 base respectively, with 4 bases between them. CDR1 and CDR2 (germline): SNHLY, FYNNEI. The CDR3 is 12 amino acids. The CDR3 region is CASSVINYGYTF. Written as DNA, the CDR3 is TGTGCCAGCAGTGTAATTAACTATGGCTACACCTTC.

The V call is TRBV19, the J call TRBJ2-1; D may be TRBD1 (5 bases). The CDR3 runs 14 residues. Germline V gene lookup returns CDR1 LNHDA and CDR2 SQIVND (reference sequence). V lost 3 bases to trimming and J lost 5 bases, with 11 bases between them. CDR3 protein: CASSIRAQNNEQFF. As DNA, the CDR3 is TGTGCCAGTAGTATCAGGGCACAGAACAATGAGCAGTTCTTC.

V and J are TRBV7-8 and TRBJ1-2; TRBD1 agrees at 8 bases. This CDR3 is 14 amino acids long. Trimming took 5 bases from V and 2 from J; bases not matched to a gene: 4. The V gene's germline CDR1 is SGHVS and CDR2 FQNEAQ. This CDR3 reads CASSAGGRNYGYTF. The CDR3 nucleotides are TGTGCCAGCAGCGCAGGGGGCAGAAACTATGGCTACACCTTC.

The table lists this clone with a count of one. This sequence joins TRBV6-5 and TRBJ1-1; D gene uncertain. The germline V gene has CDR1 MNHEY and CDR2 SVGAGI. V was clipped by 5 bases and J by 8 bases, with 18 bases between them. The CDR3 length is 14 residues. The CDR3 DNA sequence: TGTGCCAGCAGTCGAGAGCCATCCGAGATAGAAGCTTTCTTT. Translating gives CASSREPSEIEAFF.

This clone was detected only once. The rearrangement joins TRBV9 to TRBJ2-3; 7 bases are shared with TRBD2. The trim removed 0 bases at V and 0 bases at J, leaving 1 base unmatched. CDR3 length equals 15 residues. Germline CDR1 reads SGDLS; CDR2 reads YYNGEE. The CDR3 protein is CASSVGGSSTDTQYF. CDR3 bases: TGTGCCAGCAGCGTAGGCGGGAGCAGCACAGATACGCAGTATTTT.

This CDR3 is CASQGQVNTEAFF. The CDR3 nucleotides are TGTGCCAGCCAGGGACAGGTAAACACTGAAGCTTTCTTT. This chain connects TRBV19 to TRBJ1-1; 8 bases are a match to TRBD1. Germline V gene data show CDR1 as LNHDA and CDR2 as SQIVND (reference sequence). V shed 9 bases, J shed 2 bases, and the junction held 5 bases outside the gene matches. The CDR3 has 13 amino acids. Using reference TRBV19 and TRBJ1-1 for the parts outside the CDR3, the full variable domain is DGGITQSPKYLFRKEGQNVTLSCEQNLNHDAMYWYRQDPGQGLRLIYYSQIVNDFQKGDIAEGYSVSREKKESFPLTVTSAQKNPTAFYLCASQGQVNTEAFFGQGTRLTVV.

This chain links TRBV6-4 with TRBJ1-2; tentatively, D is TRBD1 (6 bases). The CDR3 is made up of 13 amino acids. V lost 2 bases, J lost 8 bases, and 12 bases lay in between. The germline gives CDR1 MRHNA, CDR2 SNTAGT. CDR3 sequence reads: CASSDGGAEGYTF. The CDR3 nucleotides are TGTGCCAGCAGTGACGGGGGGGCCGAGGGCTACACCTTC.

The chain uses TRBV5-4 and TRBJ2-3, with unresolved D. Germline V gene sequence: CDR1 SGHNT, CDR2 YYREEE (reference sequence). The CDR3 totals 13 residues. Trimming cost V 1 base and J 4 bases, with 7 bases left between them. Written as DNA, the CDR3 is TGTGCCAGCAGCTTGCCTCTACCAGATACGCAGTATTTT. Protein: CASSLPLPDTQYF.

This rearrangement joins TRBV5-8 to TRBJ2-3, with a possible D match to TRBD1 (5 bases). The CDR3 is 14 amino acids. The germline V gene has CDR1 SGHTS and CDR2 YDEGEE. V shed 1 base and J shed 4 bases, with 10 bases lying between them. For the CDR3, the DNA is TGTGCCAGCAGCTTGCAAGGGGATCCAGATACGCAGTATTTT. Translating it yields CASSLQGDPDTQYF.

The CDR3 nucleotides are TGTGCCAGCAGCTTAGAGAGGGTCGCAGAGACCCAGTACTTC. Translated, it gives CASSLERVAETQYF. The V call is TRBV11-1, the J call TRBJ2-5, with D possibly matching TRBD2 (5 bases). The germline V and J ends were trimmed by 1 base and 4 bases, with 10 bases remaining between them. Germline values: CDR1 SGHAT, CDR2 FQDESV (reference sequence). This CDR3 region has 14 residues.

The chain couples TRBV21-1 to TRBJ1-2; the table's TRBD1 call for D was not verified on the DNA. TRBV21-1 is given as a pseudogene. This CDR3 contains 14 residues. The CDR3 loop is CASTTGSVNYGYTF. CDR3 sequence (DNA): TGTGCCAGCACCACAGGGTCCGTCAACTATGGCTACACCTTC.

The genes are TRBV11-2 and TRBJ2-5, with 12 bases that match TRBD2. Germline V lookup: CDR1 SGHAT, CDR2 FQNNGV. With 1 base clipped from V and 4 bases from J, the junction kept 7 bases outside the gene matches. The CDR3 is 17 residues long. DNA for the CDR3: TGTGCCAGCAGCTTAGGGGTAACTAGCGGGAGGCTAGAGACCCAGTACTTC. It translates to CASSLGVTSGRLETQYF.

The chain is built from TRBV12-3 or TRBV12-4 and TRBJ2-3, with D possibly matching TRBD1 (6 bases). The ends were cut back, 5 bases at V and 11 bases at J, with 17 bases in the middle. The CDR3 is made up of 13 amino acids. The CDR3, as DNA: TGTGCCAGCAGTGCCTCTCAGGGGCTGGGGCAGTATTTT. The encoded protein is CASSASQGLGQYF.

This clone was seen just once. This sequence joins TRBV20-1 and TRBJ1-3; tentatively, D is TRBD1 (6 bases). The CDR3 covers 11 residues. The V end lost 4 bases, the J end lost 7 bases, and 8 bases lay between the germline ends. The V gene's germline CDR1 is DFQATT and CDR2 SNEGSKA (reference sequence). DNA for the CDR3: TGCAGTGCTAAAAGGGGGAACACCATATATTTT. This encodes CSAKRGNTIYF.

The chain joins TRBV5-5 to TRBJ1-3; no clear D. The ends were cut back, 0 bases at V and 2 bases at J, with 3 bases in the middle. Germline CDR1 and CDR2: SGHKS and YYEKEE (reference sequence). This CDR3 has 13 residues. Here the CDR3 reads CASSLAPGNTIYF. DNA for the CDR3: TGTGCCAGCAGCTTGGCTCCTGGAAACACCATATATTTT.

The gene calls are TRBV3-1 (or the pseudogene TRBV3-2) and TRBJ2-1; possible D gene TRBD2, 5 bases. Trimming stripped 4 bases from V and 0 bases from J, with 13 bases between. Germline CDR1 reads LGHDT; CDR2 reads YNNKEL (reference sequence). There are 16 residues in the CDR3. The CDR3 is CASSPSGGLSYNEQFF. CDR3 bases: TGTGCCAGCAGCCCCAGCGGTGGGCTCTCCTACAATGAGCAGTTCTTC.

The chain carries TRBV7-3 and TRBJ2-7; 7 positions agree with TRBD2. From germline, CDR1 is SGHTA and CDR2 FQGTGA. The V segment lost 10 bases and the J segment 2 bases; nucleotides outside the gene matches: 20. The CDR3 is 17 amino acids. The CDR3 DNA sequence: TGTGCCATCCCCGGGGGGACGAACACACCGAGAACCTACGAGCAGTACTTC. It yields the protein CAIPGGTNTPRTYEQYF.

V and J are TRBV12-3 or TRBV12-4 and TRBJ1-1; TRBD1 agrees at 7 bases. The CDR3 is made up of 13 amino acids. V trimming: 5 bases; J trimming: 5 bases; junction bases outside the gene matches: 5. CDR3 nucleotides: TGTGCCAGCAGTCCTCAGACAGGGACTGAAGCTTTCTTT. It is translated as CASSPQTGTEAFF.

The rearrangement uses TRBV10-3 and TRBJ1-6; 7 nucleotides align to TRBD1. CDR1 and CDR2 from the germline V gene are ENHRY and SYGVKD. The CDR3 loop spans 16 amino acids. V shed 7 bases, J shed 5 bases, and the junction held 11 bases outside the gene matches. The CDR3 DNA follows: TGTGCCATCACTGCAGGGGGGCTAAGAGATAATTCACCCCTCCACTTT. This codes for CAITAGGLRDNSPLHF.

A note on this clone: A read error may account for a junction end that differs from germline. V usage is TRBV23-1 and J usage is TRBJ1-6; D gene unclear. TRBV23-1 is given ORF status, its function remaining uncertain. This CDR3 comprises 11 residues. CDR3 sequence (DNA): TGCGCCAGCAGCCCCCCCGGGTCCCCTGACTTT. Translating gives CASSPPGSPDF.